These 10 T cell receptor beta chains originate from one sample sequenced in a study of control samples from healthy donors and cancer patients. Only in-frame clones appear in the TCRdb table, and some are missing; sequencing was by immunoSEQ multiplex PCR. Among about 250,000 clones listed, almost 85% were seen once. The sequencing input was PBMCs. Every receptor here comes from an older woman with lung cancer.

The gene calls are TRBV5-1 and TRBJ1-1; 8 bases line up with TRBD1. The germline V gene encodes CDR1 SGHRS and CDR2 YFSETQ. The J segment lost 1 base and the V segment lost 3 bases, leaving 5 bases of the junction unmatched. This CDR3 spans 15 amino acids. CDR3 sequence (DNA): TGCGCCAGCAGCTGGGACAGGCCTTCGAACACTGAAGCTTTCTTT. Translation: CASSWDRPSNTEAFF.

This clone occurred a few times. The J gene is TRBJ2-7, the V gene TRBV7-2, with D possibly matching TRBD1 (5 bases). The CDR3 length is 16 residues. V was pared by 6 bases and J by 1 base, with 19 bases between. The germline V gene encodes CDR1 SGHTA and CDR2 FQGNSA. The CDR3 spells CASRVKGLKVSYEQYF. The CDR3 DNA reads as TGTGCCAGCAGAGTAAAGGGGCTAAAGGTGTCCTACGAGCAGTACTTC.

The CDR3 loop reads CASSSLAGVVDEQFF. CDR3 sequence (DNA): TGTGCCAGCAGCAGTTTAGCGGGAGTAGTGGATGAGCAGTTCTTC. The V call is TRBV21-1, the J call TRBJ2-1; the table's D call, TRBD2, was not checked against the DNA. TRBV21-1 is marked as a pseudogene. There are 15 residues in the CDR3.

The chain recombines TRBV10-1 with TRBJ2-7; D is perhaps TRBD1 (5 bases). This CDR3 has 12 residues. Trimming took off 3 bases at V and 3 bases at J, with 6 bases between the two ends. From germline, CDR1 is WNHNN and CDR2 SYGVQD (reference sequence). Here the CDR3 reads CASSDRVYEQYF. CDR3 coding DNA: TGCGCCAGCAGTGACAGGGTCTACGAGCAGTACTTC.

This clone was found once. This rearrangement joins TRBV13 to TRBJ2-3, with TRBD1 matching 7 bases. The CDR3 is made up of 15 amino acids. Germline lookup yields CDR1 PRHDT and CDR2 FYEKMQ (reference sequence). Unmatched junction bases numbered 4, after V lost 1 base and J lost 3 bases. CDR3 residues: CASSLEGQSTDTQYF. The CDR3 DNA is TGTGCCAGCAGCTTAGAGGGACAGTCTACAGATACGCAGTATTTT.

The chain employs TRBV4-1 and TRBJ1-1, with TRBD1 as a possible D gene (5 bases). The CDR3 has 15 amino acids. Germline CDR1 is MGHRA and CDR2 is YSYEKL. The ends were cut back, 0 bases at V and 11 bases at J, with 19 bases in the middle. CDR3 in amino acids: CASSQDLPWDSKAFF. CDR3 nucleotides: TGCGCCAGCAGCCAAGATCTACCTTGGGACTCCAAGGCTTTCTTT.

This chain connects TRBV5-4 to TRBJ2-7; TRBD2 matches 16 bases. Germline V gene data show CDR1 as SGHNT and CDR2 as YYREEE (reference sequence). Losses at the gene ends were 6 bases for V and 4 bases for J; bases not matched to a gene: 13. The CDR3 extends over 18 amino acids. CDR3 in DNA: TGTGCCAGCACCCTCGGGACTAGCGGGGGGGCAGGAAGGTACGAGCAGTACTTC. Its protein is CASTLGTSGGAGRYEQYF.

This sequence joins TRBV30 and TRBJ1-1; unclear D gene. Germline V lookup: CDR1 GTSNPN, CDR2 SVGIG (reference sequence). The CDR3 spans 14 residues. V lost 1 base and J 4 bases, leaving 13 bases between the germline ends. CDR3 residues: CAWSETGQFTEAFF. The CDR3 DNA sequence: TGTGCCTGGAGTGAAACGGGCCAATTCACTGAAGCTTTCTTT.

The chain links TRBV18 to TRBJ1-1, with TRBD1 matching over 8 bases. The germline V gene has CDR1 KGHSH and CDR2 LQKENI. The length of the CDR3 is 16 residues. Unmatched junction bases numbered 8, after V lost 3 bases and J lost 2 bases. CDR3: CASSPRQGTLNTEAFF. CDR3 DNA sequence: TGTGCCAGCTCACCCCGACAGGGGACTTTAAACACTGAAGCTTTCTTT.

This clone came up once. V usage is TRBV21-1 and J usage is TRBJ2-3; the table calls TRBD2, which could not be checked here. TRBV21-1 is described as a pseudogene. The CDR3 sequence is 19 residues long. The CDR3: CASSKASLAGVGSTDTQYF. DNA for the CDR3: TGTGCCAGCAGCAAAGCGTCGCTAGCGGGAGTAGGTAGCACAGATACGCAGTATTTT.